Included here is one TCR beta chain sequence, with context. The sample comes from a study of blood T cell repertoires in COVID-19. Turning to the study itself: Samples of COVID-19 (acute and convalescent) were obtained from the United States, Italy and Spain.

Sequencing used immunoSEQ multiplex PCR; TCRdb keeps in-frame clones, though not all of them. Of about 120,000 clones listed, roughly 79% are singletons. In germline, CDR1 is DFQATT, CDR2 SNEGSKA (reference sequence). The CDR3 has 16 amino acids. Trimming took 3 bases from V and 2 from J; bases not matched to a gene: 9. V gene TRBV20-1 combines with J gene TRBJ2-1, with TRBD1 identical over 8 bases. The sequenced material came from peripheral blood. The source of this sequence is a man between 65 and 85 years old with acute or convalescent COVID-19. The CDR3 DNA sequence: TGCAGTGCTAGTTCCCCCCGACAGGGGACCTACAATGAGCAGTTCTTC. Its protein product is CSASSPRQGTYNEQFF.